The clone carrying this T cell receptor beta chain was seen only a few times. Its antigen remains unknown. The sample originates from a study of CD8 T cells in ankylosing spondylitis. Trimming left V 0 bases short and J 1 base short, with 10 bases between. Per the germline V gene, CDR1 is LGHNA and CDR2 is YSLEER. The CDR3 sequence is 15 residues long. Findings and caveats of the study: The study identified a TCR beta motif of under ten highly homologous variants that appeared characteristic of ankylosing spondylitis blood. Disease-linked clones bore a CD8+ phenotype and were relatively rare in peripheral blood. There was reportedly significant enrichment of clones that were disease-linked in matched ankylosing spondylitis synovial fluid.

Each CDR3 protein is one row after TCRdb ran MiXCR on the 5' RACE reads. The sample records about 300,000 distinct CDR3 sequences, more than 20% being singletons. This sequence originates from a female donor with ankylosing spondylitis or in good health (not recorded which). The chain is built from TRBV4-3 and TRBJ2-7; D gene ambiguous. The sample comprised blood, either unsorted or a sorted T cell fraction (not recorded which). The CDR3 here is CASSQDLSASYEQYF. DNA of the CDR3: TGCGCCAGCAGCCAAGATCTGAGCGCTTCCTACGAGCAGTACTTC.